This is a list of T cell receptor beta chains from one sample in a study of cytomegalovirus exposure and HLA in healthy donors. Measured with immunoSEQ multiplex PCR; TCRdb has only the in-frame clones, and not every one. The table lists tens of thousands of clones, about 78% of them singletons. What was sequenced was PBMCs. These receptor sequences come from a male donor in good health and CMV-seropositive. The CDR3 runs from the conserved cysteine through the conserved F or W. The order of the fields is clone size, D gene, J gene, V gene, CDR3 DNA, CDR3 protein. The D gene is left open where the match is weak. Where a row states a size, it is once, few, many or the class of an expanded clone; other rows omit it.

- | - | TRBJ1-1 | TRBV15 | TGTGCCACCACCATCCCAGGGGAGGGCGGTGAAGCTTTCTTT | CATTIPGEGGEAFF
- | TRBD1 | TRBJ1-2 | TRBV9 | TGTGCCAGCAGCGTAGTGGTGGGCAGGGGGCCGGATGACTATGGCTACACCTTC | CASSVVVGRGPDDYGYTF
- | - | TRBJ1-4 | TRBV10-2 | TGCGCCAGCAGTGAGTCTCAACAGCGGGAAAAACTGTTTTTT | CASSESQQREKLFF
- | - | TRBJ1-5 | TRBV7-8 | TGTGCCAGCAGACTCAACGGGCGGGGTTATAGCAATCAGCCCCAGCATTTT | CASRLNGRGYSNQPQHF
- | - | TRBJ2-1 | TRBV28 | TGTGCCAGCACTCCCCACAGCGGCAATGAGCAGTTCTTC | CASTPHSGNEQFF
- | - | TRBJ2-7 | TRBV2 | TGTGCCAGCAGGGCCGGACTTTCCACCTACGAGCAGTACTTC | CASRAGLSTYEQYF
- | - | TRBJ1-5 | TRBV28 | TGTGCCAGCAGTTTTATTTTCAGGGGTGGGAATCAGCCCCAGCATTTT | CASSFIFRGGNQPQHF
once | TRBD1 | TRBJ2-7 | TRBV27 | TGTGCCAGCAGTCTACAGGGGCCTTACACCTACGAGCAGTACTTC | CASSLQGPYTYEQYF
- | TRBD1 | TRBJ1-1 | TRBV6-6 | TGTGCCAGCCAGGCGGGACAGGCCCTCGCAGCTTTCTTT | CASQAGQALAAFF
few | TRBD2 | TRBJ2-5 | TRBV4-2 | TGTGCCAGCAGCCCCGGGAGAACTAGCGGGTTATCGTACCAAGAGACCCAGTACTTC | CASSPGRTSGLSYQETQYF